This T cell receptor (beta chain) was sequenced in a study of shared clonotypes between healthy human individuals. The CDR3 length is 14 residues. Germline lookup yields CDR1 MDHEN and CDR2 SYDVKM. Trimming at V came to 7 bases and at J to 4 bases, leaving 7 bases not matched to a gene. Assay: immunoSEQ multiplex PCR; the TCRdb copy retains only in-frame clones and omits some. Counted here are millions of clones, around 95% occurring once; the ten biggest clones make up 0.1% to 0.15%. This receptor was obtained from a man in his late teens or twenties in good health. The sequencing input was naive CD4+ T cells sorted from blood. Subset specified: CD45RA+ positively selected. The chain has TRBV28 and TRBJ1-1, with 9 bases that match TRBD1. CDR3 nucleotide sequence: TGTGCCAGCACCCAGGGGACAGGGCTCACTGAAGCTTTCTTT. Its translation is CASTQGTGLTEAFF.